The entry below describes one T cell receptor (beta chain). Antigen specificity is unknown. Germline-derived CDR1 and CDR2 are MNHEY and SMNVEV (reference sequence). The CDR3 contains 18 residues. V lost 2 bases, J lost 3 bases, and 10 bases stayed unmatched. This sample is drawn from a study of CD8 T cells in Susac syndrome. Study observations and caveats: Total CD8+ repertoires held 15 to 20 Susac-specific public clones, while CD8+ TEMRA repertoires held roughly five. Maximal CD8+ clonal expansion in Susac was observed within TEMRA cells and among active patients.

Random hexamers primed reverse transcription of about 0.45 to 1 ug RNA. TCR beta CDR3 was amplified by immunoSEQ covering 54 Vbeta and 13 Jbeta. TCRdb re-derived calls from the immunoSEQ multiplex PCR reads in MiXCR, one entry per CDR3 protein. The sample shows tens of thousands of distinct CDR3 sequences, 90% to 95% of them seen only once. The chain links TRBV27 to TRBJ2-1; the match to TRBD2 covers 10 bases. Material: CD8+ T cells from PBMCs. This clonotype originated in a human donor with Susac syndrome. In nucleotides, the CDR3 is TGTGCCAGCAGTTTAGGGCTAGCGGGGGCTCGTCTCTACAATGAGCAGTTCTTC. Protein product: CASSLGLAGARLYNEQFF.